This T cell receptor (beta chain) derives from a study of Ad26.COV2.S vaccination and SARS-CoV-2 variants (dated by TCRdb to about 2021). Background for the entire study: Donors in the vaccine arm were drawn from COV1001, a multicentre, randomized, double-blind, placebo-controlled phase I-IIa trial testing Ad26.COV2.S in healthy adults. Ad26.COV2.S was given intramuscularly at 5x10^10 or 1x10^11 viral particles, as a single shot or as two shots 56 days apart. The specificity and breadth of SARS-CoV-2-reactive T cell receptors after Ad26.COV2.S vaccination were assessed by TCRbeta repertoire sequencing. The TCR-sequenced set comprised approximately 32 samples: roughly 19 Ad26.COV2.S vaccine recipients, 5 placebo recipients and 8 SARS-CoV-2 convalescent individuals. Trial participants were randomized into five groups of five, in which low-dose or high-dose Ad26.COV2.S was given once or twice, or placebo was given on both occasions. Throughout the experiments and outcome assessment, investigators stayed blinded to trial group allocation.

The immunoSEQ Assay was used to sequence TCRbeta CDR3 regions. After extraction, genomic DNA underwent amplification by bias-controlled multiplex PCR, followed by high-throughput sequencing. The source study handled its data this way. To quantify the absolute abundance of every unique TCRbeta CDR3 region, sequences were collapsed and filtered. T cell fraction was estimated by normalizing TCRbeta template counts to usable DNA, which was measured by amplifying reference genes present in all nucleated cells. Repertoire TCRs were annotated as SARS-CoV-2-specific by exact matching of V gene, CDR3 amino acid sequence and J gene to a known reactive TCR set. MIRA supplied the reference SARS-CoV-2 TCR set, which was filtered for enrichment in COVID-19-positive ImmuneCODE repertoires so that public or cross-reactive TCRs were removed. Based on the MIRA antigens, annotated TCRs were further analysed at the level of specific ORF or position within ORF. Depth was the summed frequency of annotated unique rearrangements, while breadth was defined as annotated unique rearrangements over total unique productive rearrangements. Group comparisons of TCR breadth used two-sided Wilcoxon rank-sum tests. Held by TCRdb, this immuneACCESS table contains in-frame sequences only and omits some clones. Under half of the omission traces to an unresolved V gene where checked; the cause of the rest is unknown. V and J calls and clone size are as listed in that table; D and trimming were resolved from the DNA. The table for this sample lists under 550,000 clones; roughly 90% of them were counted only once. The ten biggest clones cover 3.5% to 4% of the sample.

Paper-wide results and their limitations: Non-spike TCR breadth was comparable between vaccine and placebo recipients, consistent with the vaccine containing only spike. The study lacked the statistical power to compare responses across vaccine doses or regimens. It was noted by the authors that total T cell responses may have been underestimated by the TCR breadth and depth analyses. Higher spike-specific TCR breadth was observed in Ad26.COV2.S recipients than in placebo recipients (P = 0.0014). After vaccination, substantial breadth of spike-specific CD8+ and CD4+ T cell responses was reported.

Turning to this clone: Which antigen it targets is not known. One base away there is no much larger clone; base qualities are not given.

The treatment or condition label here, explained by the study, means: around 19 received Ad26.COV2.S at low or high dose, single or two shots; five or six received placebo; per-sample allocation not given. Repertoires of vaccine and placebo recipients were sequenced from samples collected on day 63 after the first injection. Between 29 July and 7 August 2020, Cohort 1b enrolled fewer than 30 adults aged 18-55 years at one site in Boston, USA. Ad26.COV2.S consisted of a replication-incompetent adenovirus type 26 vector by which a prefusion-stabilized SARS-CoV-2 spike protein from the original Wuhan strain was expressed. The input for sequencing was peripheral blood, taken in a trial of Ad26.COV2.S vaccine versus placebo. This TCR was sampled from a person aged 18-60 years who received the Ad26.COV2.S COVID-19 vaccine or a placebo.

The CDR3: CASSQDRSYEQYF. The DNA sequence is given as TGCGCCAGCAGCCAAGACCGATCCTACGAGCAGTACTTC. The chain was built from TRBV4-3 and TRBJ2-7, with the D gene not confidently named. Its CDR3 holds 13 amino acids, cysteine through phenylalanine. Of all the DNA, just the CDR3 is kept, 39 bases in frame from base 1. The junction shows trimming of 0 bases on V and 1 base on J, plus 4 bases between the germline ends. The CDR1 and CDR2 encoded by the germline V gene are LGHNA and YSLEER.